This T cell receptor beta chain was sequenced during a study of T cells in Graves' hyperthyroidism and ophthalmopathy. Whole-study findings and limits: The blood repertoire included most of the expanded thyroid clonotypes above 0.001.

Trimming removed 4 bases at V and 4 bases at J, with 9 bases between. The germline V gene has CDR1 SGHRS and CDR2 YFSETQ. The CDR3 is made up of 13 amino acids. A lack of ophthalmopathy progression within 18 months defined stable Graves' hyperthyroidism. Hyperthyroidism in the patients, aged 18 to 65, was newly diagnosed and under 2 months in duration. Fresh 10 ml peripheral blood yielded PBMCs. In this sample, this clonotype turned up many times. Its antigen is undetermined. Amplification of TCR beta CDR3 regions used RNA as the template. The TCR CDR3 was amplified in a first-round RT-PCR using the HTBI primer set. One entry per CDR3 protein results from TCRdb running MiXCR on the multiplex PCR reads. The table lists 300,000 to 450,000 distinct CDR3 sequences, more than 11% of them singletons.

The receptor was derived from a woman aged 55-75 years with Graves' hyperthyroidism. The rearrangement uses TRBV5-1 and TRBJ2-1; no firm D call. Sample: blood. The CDR3 bases are TGCGCCAGCAGCCCTGATCCATACAATGAGCAGTTCTTC. This sequence encodes CASSPDPYNEQFF. Filled out from reference TRBV5-1 and TRBJ2-1, the complete variable domain reads KAGVTQTPRYLIKTRGQQVTLSCSPISGHRSVSWYQQTPGQGLQFLFEYFSETQRNKGNFPGRFSGRQFSNSRSEMNVSTLELGDSALYLCASSPDPYNEQFFGPGTRLTVL.